This T cell receptor (beta chain) is from a study of T cell repertoires in cytomegalovirus infection. Points from the study as a whole: Using cumulative public TCR beta family frequency, the authors identified those who carried CMV together with the relevant HLA. HLA-C-restricted CMV-specific TCR beta clonotypes prevailed in the ex vivo response.

The table lists this clonotype with a few counts. Its antigen is currently unknown. TCRdb analysed the reads with MiXCR anew, one entry per CDR3 protein. Of 450,000 to 650,000 distinct CDR3 sequences in the sample, about 25% were seen once. This CDR3 region has 15 residues. The V gene's germline CDR1 is MNHEY and CDR2 SVGEGT. V lost 8 bases to trimming and J lost 0 bases; unmatched junction nucleotides: 7. The sequenced material came from PBMCs. This sequence joins TRBV6-2 or TRBV6-3 and TRBJ2-7, with 10 bases aligning to TRBD2. This clonotype was obtained from a human donor in good health (CMV status not recorded). Some clones in this sample may be carry-over from other donors' samples. CDR3 in amino acids: CASGGLAESSYEQYF. CDR3 in DNA: TGTGCCAGCGGCGGACTAGCGGAAAGCTCCTACGAGCAGTACTTC.